Listed below are T cell receptor beta chains from one sample, sequenced in a study of CXCR3-negative and CXCR3-positive naive CD8 T cells. TCRdb reanalyzed the 5' RACE reads, giving one entry per CDR3 protein sequence and no DNA. With around 50,000 distinct CDR3 sequences in the sample, the ten largest clones hold roughly 1.6%. Sequencing was carried out using naive CXCR3- CD8+ T cells from blood. The receptors stem from a human donor in good health. Some clones in this sample may be carry-over from other donors' samples. The CDR3 runs from the conserved cysteine through the conserved F or W. Size is omitted from some rows. Given values are once, few, many or a class for expanded clones.

clone size,J gene,V gene,CDR3 protein
-,TRBJ2-7,TRBV4-2,CASSQDPWRGYEQYF
-,TRBJ2-7,TRBV28,CASSLAQGGLPRVGQYF
-,TRBJ2-2,TRBV7-9,CASSPQGGELFF
-,TRBJ2-1,TRBV12-3/TRBV12-4,CASRSAGTASYNEQFF
-,TRBJ2-7,TRBV4-1,CASSPGEGYEQYF
-,TRBJ2-5,TRBV12-3/TRBV12-4,CASSFWQEETQYF
-,TRBJ1-2,TRBV7-3,CASSLGGTGADGYTF
-,TRBJ2-3,TRBV15,CATVSRDTQYF
-,TRBJ2-4,TRBV29-1,CSVVPDRLAKNIQYF
-,TRBJ2-7,TRBV21-1,CASSKWGEARQRPSLDEQYF
-,TRBJ2-7,TRBV6-2/TRBV6-3,CASSYTISTASYEQYF
-,TRBJ2-7,TRBV28,CATRLRDDYEQYF
-,TRBJ2-5,TRBV11-2,CASSWGSSKETQYF
-,TRBJ2-7,TRBV4-1,CASSPNLYEQYF
medium-sized,TRBJ2-3,TRBV28,CASTFSSTDTQYF
-,TRBJ2-1,TRBV4-1,CASSQEPGSGSSPYNEQFF